Below are 4 T cell receptor beta chains sequenced from a single sample in a study of regulatory dendritic cells for organ transplantation (TCRdb year 2017). The library was produced with the immunoSEQ multiplex PCR assay. In TCRdb, the immuneACCESS table is reduced to in-frame sequences with V and J assigned. These tables do not hold every clone; where another copy was compared, an unresolved V gene accounts for under half, and the others remain unexplained. Recorded for this sample are 20,000 or so clones; approximately 85% of them occurred a single time. 0.6% to 0.8% of the sample belongs to the ten largest clones. Sorted T cell subsets were CFSE-labeled and co-cultured for around five days with allogeneic regulatory or mature dendritic cells at a 1:10 DC:T ratio. Antigens for these TCRs are unknown. The material sequenced was naive CD4+ T cells from blood cultured with regulatory dendritic cells. The meaning of the sample's cell subset or site label: CD45RA+ naive T cells. These receptors came from a human donor in good health.

The V gene is TRBV9, the J gene TRBJ2-5; D gene unclear. Germline lookup yields CDR1 SGDLS and CDR2 YYNGEE. The CDR3 contains 15 residues. Trimming stripped 4 bases from V and 4 bases from J, with 17 bases between. The CDR3: CASSPRPGRGETQYF. The CDR3 DNA is TGTGCCAGCAGCCCTCGCCCCGGACGTGGAGAGACCCAGTACTTC.

V gene TRBV15 combines with J gene TRBJ2-3, with 9 bases identical to TRBD1. Germline V gives CDR1 LNHNV, CDR2 YYDKDF (reference sequence). CDR3 length equals 17 residues. J lost 11 bases, V lost 2 bases, and 17 bases had no gene match. For the CDR3, the DNA is TGTGCCACCAGCAGAAAAATCACCGGGACAGGGACTGGTAAGCAGTATTTT. Translation: CATSRKITGTGTGKQYF.

The V gene is TRBV6-5, the J gene TRBJ1-3, with D perhaps TRBD1 (5 bases). The CDR3 has 16 amino acids. Germline values: CDR1 MNHEY, CDR2 SVGAGI. The germline V and J ends were trimmed by 0 bases and 0 bases, with 9 bases remaining between them. The CDR3 loop reads CASSYSRTPSGNTIYF. As DNA, the CDR3 is TGTGCCAGCAGTTACTCCCGGACACCCTCTGGAAACACCATATATTTT.

The rearrangement links TRBV29-1 to TRBJ2-3, with 7 bases identical to TRBD1. Trimming took 6 bases from V and 4 from J; bases not matched to a gene: 4. The CDR3 extends over 12 amino acids. Per germline, CDR1 SQVTM and CDR2 ANQGSEA. The CDR3 here is CSVDRDSDTQYF. DNA of the CDR3: TGCAGCGTCGACAGGGATTCAGATACGCAGTATTTT.